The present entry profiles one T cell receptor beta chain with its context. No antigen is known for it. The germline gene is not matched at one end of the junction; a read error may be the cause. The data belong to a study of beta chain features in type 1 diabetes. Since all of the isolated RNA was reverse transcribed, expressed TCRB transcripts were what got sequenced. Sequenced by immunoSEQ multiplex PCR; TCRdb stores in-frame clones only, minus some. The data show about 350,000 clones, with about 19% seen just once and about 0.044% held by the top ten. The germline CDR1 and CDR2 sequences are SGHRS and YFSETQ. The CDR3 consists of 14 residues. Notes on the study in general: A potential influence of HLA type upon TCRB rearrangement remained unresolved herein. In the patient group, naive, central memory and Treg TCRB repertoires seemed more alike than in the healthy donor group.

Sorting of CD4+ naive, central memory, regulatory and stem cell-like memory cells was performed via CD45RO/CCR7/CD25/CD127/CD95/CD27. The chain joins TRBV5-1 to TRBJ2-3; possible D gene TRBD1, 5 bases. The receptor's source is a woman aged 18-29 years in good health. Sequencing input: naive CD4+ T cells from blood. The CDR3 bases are TGCGCCAGCAGCTTGGGAGACAGCACAAATACGCAGTATTTT. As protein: CASSLGDSTNTQYF.